This entry describes one TCR beta chain. The antigen is not known. The data are from a study of cytomegalovirus exposure and HLA in healthy donors. Study conclusions and caveats: Analysis performed later showed TCR beta chains linked to HLA being more clonally expanded than equally common others.

The CDR3 consists of 14 residues. The germline CDR1 and CDR2 sequences are MDHEN and SYDVKM. V was pared by 5 bases and J by 7 bases, with 7 bases of the junction left unmatched. PCR primers comprised 60 Vbeta and 13 Jbeta primers. Method: immunoSEQ multiplex PCR; TCRdb's copy keeps in-frame clones and lacks some. The sample table sets out 60,000 or so clones. The sample taken for sequencing was PBMCs. The chain couples TRBV28 to TRBJ1-4; 7 nucleotides line up with TRBD1. This receptor was identified in a woman between 18 and 29 years old in good health and CMV-seronegative. CDR3 DNA: TGTGCCAGCAGTCAAACAGGGGAGAGTGAAAAACTGTTTTTT. Translation gives CASSQTGESEKLFF. Combining the CDR3 with reference TRBV28 and TRBJ1-4 gives the whole variable domain DVKVTQSSRYLVKRTGEKVFLECVQDMDHENMFWYRQDPGLGLRLIYFSYDVKMKEKGDIPEGYSVSREKKERFSLILESASTNQTSMYLCASSQTGESEKLFFGSGTQLSVL.